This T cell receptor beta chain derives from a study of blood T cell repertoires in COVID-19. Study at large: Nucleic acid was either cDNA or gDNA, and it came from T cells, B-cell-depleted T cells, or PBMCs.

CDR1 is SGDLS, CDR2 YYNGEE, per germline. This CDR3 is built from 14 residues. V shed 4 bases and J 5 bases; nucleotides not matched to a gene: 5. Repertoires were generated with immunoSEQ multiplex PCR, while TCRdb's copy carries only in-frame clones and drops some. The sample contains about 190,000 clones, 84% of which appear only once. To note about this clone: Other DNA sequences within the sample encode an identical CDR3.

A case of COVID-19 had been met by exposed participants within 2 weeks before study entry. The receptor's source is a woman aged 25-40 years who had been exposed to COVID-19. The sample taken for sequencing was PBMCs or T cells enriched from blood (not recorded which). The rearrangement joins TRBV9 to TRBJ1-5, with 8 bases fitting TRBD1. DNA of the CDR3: TGTGCCAGCAGCCTCGGACAGGGCGATCAGCCCCAGCATTTT. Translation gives CASSLGQGDQPQHF.